Listed here is a single T cell receptor (beta chain). Its cognate antigen is unknown. The entry originates in a study of OX40 agonist ivuxolimab in advanced cancers. General observations from the study: Among the nonresponders, some also had low normalized T-cell clonal expansion.

Only in-frame clones appear in the TCRdb table, and some are missing; sequencing was by immunoSEQ multiplex PCR. The repertoire holds about 17,000 clones, with around 80% as singletons. The clonotype comes from an adult with an advanced solid tumor such as melanoma, head and neck, liver or kidney cancer. The specimen comprised CD4+ or CD8+ T cells sorted from blood, sampled in a trial of the OX40 agonist ivuxolimab.

The CDR3 DNA reads TGTGCCAGCAGTTTTTCCAGCAACAGAGCAGATACGCAGTATTTT. This sequence encodes CASSFSSNRADTQYF. The genes are TRBV27 and TRBJ2-3; no firm D call. The germline gives CDR1 MNHEY, CDR2 SMNVEV (reference sequence). This CDR3 has 15 amino acids. Trimming removed 3 bases from V and 4 bases from J, with 14 bases in between.